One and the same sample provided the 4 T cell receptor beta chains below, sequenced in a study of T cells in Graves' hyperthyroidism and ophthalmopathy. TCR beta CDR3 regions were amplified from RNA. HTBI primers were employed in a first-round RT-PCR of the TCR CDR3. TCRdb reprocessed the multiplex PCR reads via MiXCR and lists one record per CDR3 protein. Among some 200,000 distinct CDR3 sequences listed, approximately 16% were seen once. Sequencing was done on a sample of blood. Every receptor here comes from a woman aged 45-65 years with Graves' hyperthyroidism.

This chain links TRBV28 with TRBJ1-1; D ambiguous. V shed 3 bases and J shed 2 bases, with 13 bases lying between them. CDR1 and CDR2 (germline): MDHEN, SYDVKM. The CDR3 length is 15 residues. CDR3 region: CASSLGVGRNTEAFF. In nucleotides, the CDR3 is TGTGCCAGCAGTTTGGGAGTGGGAAGAAACACTGAAGCTTTCTTT.

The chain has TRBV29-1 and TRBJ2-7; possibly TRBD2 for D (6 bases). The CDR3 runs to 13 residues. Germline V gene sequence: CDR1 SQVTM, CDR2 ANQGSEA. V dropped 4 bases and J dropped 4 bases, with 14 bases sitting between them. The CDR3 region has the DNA TGCAGCGTTGTTTGGGGGACTGATTACGAGCAGTACTTC. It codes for CSVVWGTDYEQYF.

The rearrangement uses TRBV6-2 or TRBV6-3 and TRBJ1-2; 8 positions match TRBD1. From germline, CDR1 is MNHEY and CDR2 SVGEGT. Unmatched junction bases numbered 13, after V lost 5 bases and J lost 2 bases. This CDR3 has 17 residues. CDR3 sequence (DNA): TGTGCCAGCAGTACTAGACAGGGGCCCTTAAGGAACTATGGCTACACCTTC. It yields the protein CASSTRQGPLRNYGYTF.

The CDR3 sequence is CASSHGLRGSYEQYF. The CDR3, as DNA: TGTGCCAGCAGCCACGGTTTGAGGGGATCCTACGAGCAGTACTTC. This chain uses TRBV3-1 with TRBJ2-7, with D perhaps being TRBD1 or TRBD2 (5 bases each). This CDR3 spans 15 amino acids. V was shortened by 3 bases and J by 1 base, with 13 bases between the two germline ends. CDR1 LGHDT and CDR2 YNNKEL come from the germline V gene (reference sequence).